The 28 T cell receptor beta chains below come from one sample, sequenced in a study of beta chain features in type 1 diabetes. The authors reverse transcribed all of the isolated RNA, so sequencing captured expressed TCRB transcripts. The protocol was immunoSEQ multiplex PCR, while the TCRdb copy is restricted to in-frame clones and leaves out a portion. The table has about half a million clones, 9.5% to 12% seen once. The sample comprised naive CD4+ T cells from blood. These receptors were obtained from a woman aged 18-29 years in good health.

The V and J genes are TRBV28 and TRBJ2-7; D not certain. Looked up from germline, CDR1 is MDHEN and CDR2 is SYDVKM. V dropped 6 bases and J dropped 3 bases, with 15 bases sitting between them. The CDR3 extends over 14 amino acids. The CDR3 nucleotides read TGTGCCAGCAGCCCTGGTGGAATGAACTACGAGCAGTACGTC. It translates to CASSPGGMNYEQYV.

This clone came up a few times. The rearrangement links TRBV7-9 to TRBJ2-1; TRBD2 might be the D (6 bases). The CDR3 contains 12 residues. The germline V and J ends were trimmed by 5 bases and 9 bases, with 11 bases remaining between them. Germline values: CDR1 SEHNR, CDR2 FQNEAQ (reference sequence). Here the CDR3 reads CASSPQGGEQFF. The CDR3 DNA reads TGTGCCAGCAGCCCCCAGGGAGGTGAGCAGTTCTTC.

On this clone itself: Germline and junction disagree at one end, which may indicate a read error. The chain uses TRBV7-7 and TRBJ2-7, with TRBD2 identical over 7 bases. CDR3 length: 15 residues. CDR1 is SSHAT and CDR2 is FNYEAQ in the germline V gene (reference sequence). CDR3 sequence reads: CASSLYAGVSYEQYF. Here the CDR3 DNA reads TGTGCTAGCAGCTTATATGCGGGAGTGTCGTACGAGCAGTACTTC.

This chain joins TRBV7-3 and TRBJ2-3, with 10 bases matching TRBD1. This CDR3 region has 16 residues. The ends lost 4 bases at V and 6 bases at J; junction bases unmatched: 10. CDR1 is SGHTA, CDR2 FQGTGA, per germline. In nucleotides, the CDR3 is TGTGCCAGCAGCTCGTCCCGGGACAGGGGACGGGATACGCAGTATTTT. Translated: CASSSSRDRGRDTQYF. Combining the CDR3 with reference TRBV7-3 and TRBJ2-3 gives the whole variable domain GAGVSQTPSNKVTEKGKYVELRCDPISGHTALYWYRQSLGQGPEFLIYFQGTGAADDSGLPNDRFFAVRPEGSVSTLKIQRTERGDSAVYLCASSSSRDRGRDTQYFGPGTRLTVL.

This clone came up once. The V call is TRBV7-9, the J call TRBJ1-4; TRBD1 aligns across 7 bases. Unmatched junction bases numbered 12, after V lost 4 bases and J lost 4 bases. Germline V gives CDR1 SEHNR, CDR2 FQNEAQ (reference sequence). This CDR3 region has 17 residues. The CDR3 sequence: CASSSPSSRDSNEKLFF. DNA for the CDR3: TGTGCCAGCAGCTCGCCAAGTTCCCGGGACAGTAATGAAAAACTGTTTTTT.

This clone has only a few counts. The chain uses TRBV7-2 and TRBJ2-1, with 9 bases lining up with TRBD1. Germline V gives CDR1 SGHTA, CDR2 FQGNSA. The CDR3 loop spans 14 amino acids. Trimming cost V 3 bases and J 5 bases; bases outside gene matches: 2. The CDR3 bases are TGTGCCAGCAGCTTTGACAGGGGGAACAATGAGCAGTTCTTC. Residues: CASSFDRGNNEQFF.

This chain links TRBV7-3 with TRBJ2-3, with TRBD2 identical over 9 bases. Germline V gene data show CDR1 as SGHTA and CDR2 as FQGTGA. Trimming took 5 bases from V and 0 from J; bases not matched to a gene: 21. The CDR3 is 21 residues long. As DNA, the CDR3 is TGTGCCAGCAGCCACCACGGGAAGTTTAGCGGGAGTTTCTATAGCACAGATACGCAGTATTTT. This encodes CASSHHGKFSGSFYSTDTQYF. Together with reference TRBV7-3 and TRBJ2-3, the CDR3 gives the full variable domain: GAGVSQTPSNKVTEKGKYVELRCDPISGHTALYWYRQSLGQGPEFLIYFQGTGAADDSGLPNDRFFAVRPEGSVSTLKIQRTERGDSAVYLCASSHHGKFSGSFYSTDTQYFGPGTRLTVL.

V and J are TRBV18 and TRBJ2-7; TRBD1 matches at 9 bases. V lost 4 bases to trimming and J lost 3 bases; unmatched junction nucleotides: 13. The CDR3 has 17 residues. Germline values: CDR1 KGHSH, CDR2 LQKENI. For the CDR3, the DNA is TGTGCCAGCTCACTATTTTTGCCCGGGACAGGGAACTACGAGCAGTACGTC. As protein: CASSLFLPGTGNYEQYV.

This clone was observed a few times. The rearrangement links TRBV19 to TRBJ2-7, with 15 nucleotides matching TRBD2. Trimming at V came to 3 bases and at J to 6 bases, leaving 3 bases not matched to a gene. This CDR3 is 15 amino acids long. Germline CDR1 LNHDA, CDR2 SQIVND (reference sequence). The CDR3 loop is CASSIGLAGGSEQYF. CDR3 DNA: TGTGCCAGTAGTATTGGACTAGCGGGAGGGAGCGAGCAGTACTTC.

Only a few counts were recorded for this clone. CDR3 amino acids: CASSFTSGYNEQFF. Written as DNA, the CDR3 is TGTGCCAGCAGCTTCACTAGCGGATACAATGAGCAGTTCTTC. The chain employs TRBV7-2 and TRBJ2-1; 8 nucleotides match TRBD2. V lost 3 bases to trimming and J lost 4 bases; unmatched junction nucleotides: 2. Germline V gene data show CDR1 as SGHTA and CDR2 as FQGNSA. This CDR3 contains 14 residues. Complete variable domain (other parts from reference TRBV7-2 and TRBJ2-1): GAGVSQSPSNKVTEKGKDVELRCDPISGHTALYWYRQSLGQGLEFLIYFQGNSAPDKSGLPSDRFSAERTGGSVSTLTIQRTQQEDSAVYLCASSFTSGYNEQFFGPGTRLTVL.

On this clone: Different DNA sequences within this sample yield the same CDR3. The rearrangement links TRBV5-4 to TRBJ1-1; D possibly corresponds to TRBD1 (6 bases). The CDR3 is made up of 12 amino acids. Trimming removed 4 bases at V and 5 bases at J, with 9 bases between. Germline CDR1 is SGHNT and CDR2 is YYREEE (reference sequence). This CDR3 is CASSPQGTEAFF. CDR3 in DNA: TGTGCCAGCAGCCCACAGGGAACTGAAGCTTTCTTT.

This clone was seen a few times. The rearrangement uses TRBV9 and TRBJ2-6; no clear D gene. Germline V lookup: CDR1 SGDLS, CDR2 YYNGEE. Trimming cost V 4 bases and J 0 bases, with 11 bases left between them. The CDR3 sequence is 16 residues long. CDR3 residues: CASSPGVGSGANVLTF. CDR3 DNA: TGTGCCAGCAGCCCAGGAGTAGGCTCTGGGGCCAACGTCCTGACTTTC.

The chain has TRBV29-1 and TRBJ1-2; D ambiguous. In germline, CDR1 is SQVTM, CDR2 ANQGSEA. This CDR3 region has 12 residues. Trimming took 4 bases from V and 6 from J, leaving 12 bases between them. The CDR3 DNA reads TGCAGCGTTGGGGCGGGGAGGAATGGCTACACCTTC. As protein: CSVGAGRNGYTF.

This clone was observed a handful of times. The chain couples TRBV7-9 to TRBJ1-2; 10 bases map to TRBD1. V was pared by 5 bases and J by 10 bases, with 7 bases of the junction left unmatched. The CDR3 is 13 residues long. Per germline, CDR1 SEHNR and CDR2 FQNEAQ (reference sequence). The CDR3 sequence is CASSHGTGDAYTF. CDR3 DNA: TGTGCCAGCAGCCACGGGACAGGGGACGCCTACACCTTC.

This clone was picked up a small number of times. In DNA form, the CDR3 reads TGTGCCAGCAGGGGGACACCCCTAGCCAAAAACATTCAGTACTTC. It specifies CASRGTPLAKNIQYF. The chain combines TRBV6-5 with TRBJ2-4, with D perhaps matching TRBD1 (6 bases). The V gene's germline CDR1 is MNHEY and CDR2 SVGAGI. This CDR3 spans 15 amino acids. The V and J ends lost 6 bases and 0 bases respectively, with 12 bases between them.

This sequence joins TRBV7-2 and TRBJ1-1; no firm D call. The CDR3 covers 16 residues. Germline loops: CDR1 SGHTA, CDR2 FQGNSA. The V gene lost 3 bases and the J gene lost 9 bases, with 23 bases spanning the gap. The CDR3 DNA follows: TGTGCCAGCAGCTTCGATAGTGTCGAGATGGAGTATAAAGCTTTCTTT. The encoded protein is CASSFDSVEMEYKAFF.

Here the CDR3 reads CASSPDPRGETQYF. The CDR3 nucleotides read TGCGCCAGCAGCCCGGATCCTCGGGGAGAGACCCAGTACTTC. The chain combines TRBV4-1 with TRBJ2-5, with a possible D match to TRBD2 (5 bases). V lost 4 bases, J lost 4 bases, and 13 bases lay in between. The CDR3 length is 14 residues. In germline, CDR1 is MGHRA, CDR2 YSYEKL.

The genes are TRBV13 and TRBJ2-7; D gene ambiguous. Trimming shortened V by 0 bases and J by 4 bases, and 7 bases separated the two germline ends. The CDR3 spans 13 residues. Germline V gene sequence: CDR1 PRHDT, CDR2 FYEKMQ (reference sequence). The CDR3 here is CASSLGLRYEQYV. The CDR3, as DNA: TGTGCCAGCAGCTTAGGACTCAGGTACGAGCAGTACGTC.

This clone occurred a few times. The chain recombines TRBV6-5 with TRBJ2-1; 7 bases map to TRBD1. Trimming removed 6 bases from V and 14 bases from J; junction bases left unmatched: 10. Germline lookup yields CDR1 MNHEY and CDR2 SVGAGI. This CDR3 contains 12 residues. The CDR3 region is CASRTGTSTKFF. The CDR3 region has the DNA TGTGCCAGCAGGACAGGGACGAGTACGAAGTTCTTC.

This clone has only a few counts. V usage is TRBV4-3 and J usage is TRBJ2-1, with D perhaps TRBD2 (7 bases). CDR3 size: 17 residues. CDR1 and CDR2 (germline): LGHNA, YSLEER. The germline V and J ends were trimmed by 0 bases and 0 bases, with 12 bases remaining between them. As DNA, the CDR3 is TGCGCCAGCAGCCAAGATATTGCGGGGGCCTCCTACAATGAGCAGTTCTTC. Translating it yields CASSQDIAGASYNEQFF.

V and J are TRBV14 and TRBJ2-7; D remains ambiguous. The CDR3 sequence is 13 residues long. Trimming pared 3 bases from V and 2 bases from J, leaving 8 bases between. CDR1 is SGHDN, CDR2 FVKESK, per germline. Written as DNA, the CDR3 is TGTGCCAGCAGCCAGAATTACGCCTACGAGCAGTACGTC. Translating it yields CASSQNYAYEQYV.

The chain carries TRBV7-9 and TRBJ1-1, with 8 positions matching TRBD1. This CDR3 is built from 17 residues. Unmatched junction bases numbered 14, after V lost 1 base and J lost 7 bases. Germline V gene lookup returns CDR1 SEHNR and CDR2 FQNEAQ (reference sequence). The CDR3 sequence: CASSLGRVGQGVGEAFF. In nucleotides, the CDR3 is TGTGCCAGCAGCTTAGGTAGGGTCGGACAGGGCGTAGGTGAAGCTTTCTTT.

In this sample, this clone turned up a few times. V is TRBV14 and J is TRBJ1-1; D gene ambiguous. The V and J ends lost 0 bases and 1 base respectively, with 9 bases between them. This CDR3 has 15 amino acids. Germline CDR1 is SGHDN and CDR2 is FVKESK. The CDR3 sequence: CASSQERGWNTEAFF. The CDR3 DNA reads TGTGCCAGCAGCCAAGAGAGAGGGTGGAACACTGAAGCTTTCTTT.

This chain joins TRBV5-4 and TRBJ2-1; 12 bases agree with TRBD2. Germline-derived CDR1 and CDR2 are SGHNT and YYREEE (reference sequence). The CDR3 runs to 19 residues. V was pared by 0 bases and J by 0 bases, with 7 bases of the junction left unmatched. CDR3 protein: CASSLGGPSGGASYNEQFF. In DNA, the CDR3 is TGTGCCAGCAGCTTGGGAGGTCCTAGCGGGGGGGCCTCCTACAATGAGCAGTTCTTC.

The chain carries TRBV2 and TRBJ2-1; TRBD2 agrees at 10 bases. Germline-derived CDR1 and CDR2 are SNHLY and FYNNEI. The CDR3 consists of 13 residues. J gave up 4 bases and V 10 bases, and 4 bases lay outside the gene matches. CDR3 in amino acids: CATWTSGYNEQFF. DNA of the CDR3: TGTGCCACTTGGACTAGCGGATACAATGAGCAGTTCTTC.

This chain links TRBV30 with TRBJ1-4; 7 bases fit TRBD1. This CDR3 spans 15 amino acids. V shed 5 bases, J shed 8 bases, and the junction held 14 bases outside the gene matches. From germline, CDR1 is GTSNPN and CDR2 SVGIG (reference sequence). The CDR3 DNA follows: TGTGCCTGGCAACAGGGGAGCGGGATTGTAGAAAAACTGTTTTTT. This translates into CAWQQGSGIVEKLFF.

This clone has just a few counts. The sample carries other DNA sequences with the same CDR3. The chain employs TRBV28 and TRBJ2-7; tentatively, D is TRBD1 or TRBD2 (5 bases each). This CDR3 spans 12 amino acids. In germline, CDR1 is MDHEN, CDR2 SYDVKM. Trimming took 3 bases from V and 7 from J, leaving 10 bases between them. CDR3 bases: TGTGCCAGCAGTTTGGGGACGGGGGAGCAGTACGTC. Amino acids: CASSLGTGEQYV.

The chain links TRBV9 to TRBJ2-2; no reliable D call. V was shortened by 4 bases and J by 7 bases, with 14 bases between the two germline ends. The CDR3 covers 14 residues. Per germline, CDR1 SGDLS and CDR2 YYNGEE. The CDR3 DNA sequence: TGTGCCAGCAGCCCGGTCGGCCTTGGCGGGGAGCTGTTTTTT. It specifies CASSPVGLGGELFF.